This T cell receptor (beta chain) is from a study of beta chain features in type 1 diabetes (dated 2018 in TCRdb). As for the study more broadly: No differences in mean age, gender distribution, total cell number or subset yield were found between patients and healthy donors. The study compared the TCRB repertoires of sorted circulating CD4+ T cell subsets in recently diagnosed type 1 diabetes patients with those in matched healthy donors. Regulatory and stem cell-like memory subsets were obtained from only 8 patients and about eight healthy donors, while naive and central memory subsets were obtained from all 30 or so donors. A total of 107,917,701 sorted cells were examined across all samples, and a strong correlation was observed between cell number per subset and RNA yield.

The entire amount of isolated RNA was reverse transcribed using the High Capacity cDNA Reverse Transcription Kit, so the sequenced TCRB transcripts were expressed ones. Naive, central memory and regulatory T cell samples underwent deep immunoSEQ sequencing, averaging about 3.3 million total reads per sample. Sorted cells were lysed in RLT buffer, and RNA was extracted using DNase-treated RNeasy Micro or Mini kits according to cell number. Each cell subset was processed separately to prevent cross-contamination, with patient and healthy donor samples processed together. The immunoSEQ multiplex PCR was used to amplify TCRB sequences from cDNA, generating 87-bp fragments that spanned the CDR3 region. Amplicons were sequenced on the Illumina HiSeq platform. The study's processing was this. PCR bias was computationally corrected using synthetic template baselines, reads within Hamming distance 2 were collapsed, and singletons that could not be merged were discarded. Reads were aligned to IMGT to assign V, D and J genes, CDR3 length, and insertions or deletions at six rearrangement sites. Within each subset, clonotype counts were normalized to the number of sorted cells before true diversity and Gini coefficients were calculated with the tcR R package. The overlap coefficient, calculated on TCRB nucleotide sequences, was used to measure repertoire sharing. TCRdb limited this immuneACCESS table to in-frame rearrangements with V and J called. A share of clones is missing; checked studies link under half to unresolved V genes, and the rest is unexplained. V and J calls and clone size are copied from that table; D and trimming were computed from the DNA. The sample table shows 150,000 to 190,000 clones, and 7.5% to 10% are seen once. Of the sample, approximately 0.65% is held by the ten largest clones.

As for this clone: Its antigen target is currently unknown. No much larger clone is present one base from it, and per-base qualities are unavailable.

The CDR3 spans 12 residues, from the cysteine through the phenylalanine. Kept here is only the CDR3 DNA, which spans 36 bases and is read in frame from base 1. CDR1 is given as GTSNPN and CDR2 as SVGIG, both from the germline V gene (reference sequence). Relative to germline, V is 8 bases shorter and J is 8 bases shorter, with 18 bases between their ends. Each donor gave one peripheral blood draw, roughly 0.11 L on average, collected into heparinised tubes. Using a panel that included CD45RO, CCR7, CD25, CD127, CD95 and CD27, naive, central memory, regulatory and stem cell-like memory CD4+ T cells were sorted on a BD FACSAria II. A purity above 98% was achieved for all sorted populations. PBMCs were isolated immediately by Lymphoprep density gradient centrifugation and stained directly without culture. So that batch effects would be minimized, each experiment stained and sorted samples in pairs, pairing one healthy donor with one patient.

General conclusions and limits of the study: The naive, central memory and regulatory TCRB repertoires appeared to resemble one another more closely among patients than among healthy donors. Shorter templates might have been favored by PCR, but patient and control samples were amplified and corrected together, so both groups would have been affected equally by any skew. A moderate but significant shortening of TCRB CDR3 length was observed in type 1 diabetes patients in all four CD4+ subsets. Because the HLA sub-analyses included only small numbers of individuals, any influence of HLA type on TCRB rearrangement was left unresolved. At VDJ recombination sites, patients with type 1 diabetes made fewer insertions and deleted more nucleotides, a pattern implying thymic rearrangement abnormalities. Sequencing cDNA rather than genomic DNA could over-represent highly expressing activated cells, although activation and CD3 levels did not differ between groups.

The TCR comes from a man aged 18 to 29 in good health. The rearranged segments are TRBV30 and TRBJ1-1, with the D gene too uncertain to name. The sample comprised central memory CD4+ T cells from blood. The CDR3 region: CALRAEDYEAFF. The bases are TGTGCCCTAAGGGCGGAGGACTACGAAGCTTTCTTT.